Following are 13 T cell receptor beta chains from one sample sequenced in a study of blood T cell repertoires in COVID-19. TCRdb's copy holds only in-frame clones and misses some; the assay was immunoSEQ multiplex PCR. The data contain about 210,000 clones, roughly 86% of them singletons. Sequenced sample: peripheral blood. The receptors come from a woman aged 50 to 60 with active or convalescent COVID-19.

V gene TRBV24-1 combines with J gene TRBJ1-1, with D unclear. CDR3 length: 12 amino acids. CDR1 KGHDR and CDR2 SFDVKD come from the germline V gene. V gave up 5 bases and J gave up 7 bases, with 10 bases separating them. The CDR3 region is CATSGPTDEAFF. In nucleotides, the CDR3 is TGTGCCACCAGTGGACCCACAGATGAAGCTTTCTTT.

The chain recombines TRBV7-9 with TRBJ1-1; no definite D call. Germline values: CDR1 SEHNR, CDR2 FQNEAQ (reference sequence). The CDR3 sequence is 14 residues long. Trimming pared 3 bases from V and 0 bases from J, leaving 8 bases between. The CDR3 here is CASSFGSMNTEAFF. CDR3 nucleotides: TGTGCCAGCAGCTTCGGGAGTATGAACACTGAAGCTTTCTTT.

This clone was counted only a few times. V is TRBV5-1 and J is TRBJ1-6; a possible D gene is TRBD1 (6 bases). The CDR3 contains 14 residues. Germline values: CDR1 SGHRS, CDR2 YFSETQ. V was trimmed by 2 bases and J by 9 bases, leaving 12 bases between them. The chain's CDR3 is CASSFGQMASPLHF. In DNA, the CDR3 is TGCGCCAGCAGCTTCGGACAGATGGCTTCACCCCTCCACTTT.

This chain joins TRBV28 and TRBJ1-1; TRBD1 is a possible D gene (5 bases). Deletions cut 8 bases from V and 1 base from J, with 20 bases between. Germline CDR1 reads MDHEN; CDR2 reads SYDVKM. The CDR3 contains 16 residues. CDR3 DNA: TGTGCCAGCGAGGTCCCGCCAGGGCAGGGGAACACTGAAGCTTTCTTT. Translated, it gives CASEVPPGQGNTEAFF.

This clone has just a few counts. The chain couples TRBV7-8 to TRBJ2-7, with 13 nucleotides matching TRBD2. Trimming cost V 6 bases and J 4 bases; bases outside gene matches: 9. CDR3 length: 16 residues. Germline assignment: CDR1 SGHVS and CDR2 FQNEAQ. CDR3 sequence: CASRGTSGDLHYEQYV. The CDR3 DNA reads TGTGCCAGCAGGGGGACTAGCGGGGATCTCCATTACGAGCAGTACGTC.

The CDR3 loop reads CASSIGATRQRGELFF. In DNA form, the CDR3 reads TGTGCCAGTAGTATAGGTGCGACCAGACAAAGGGGGGAGCTGTTTTTT. The gene calls are TRBV19 and TRBJ2-2; no clear D. V dropped 1 base and J dropped 8 bases, with 17 bases sitting between them. This CDR3 is built from 16 residues. Germline values: CDR1 LNHDA, CDR2 SQIVND (reference sequence).

The genes are TRBV7-3 and TRBJ1-6; 12 bases fit TRBD1. The junction had 6 bases not matched to a gene; V was cut back by 4 bases and J by 11 bases. This CDR3 is built from 15 residues. In germline, CDR1 is SGHTA, CDR2 FQGTGA. CDR3 sequence reads: CASSYVGQGATPLHF. The CDR3 region has the DNA TGTGCCAGCAGCTACGTGGGACAGGGGGCTACACCCCTCCACTTT.

The rearrangement joins TRBV29-1 to TRBJ1-3, with no clear D. This CDR3 has 12 amino acids. CDR1 is SQVTM and CDR2 is ANQGSEA in the germline V gene. The V gene lost 7 bases and the J gene lost 2 bases, with 9 bases spanning the gap. CDR3 protein: CSAQRAGNTIYF. In nucleotides, the CDR3 is TGCAGCGCCCAGCGGGCTGGAAACACCATATATTTT.

J is TRBJ1-1 and V is TRBV19; no clear D. This CDR3 comprises 14 residues. In germline, CDR1 is LNHDA, CDR2 SQIVND (reference sequence). V was shortened by 5 bases and J by 2 bases, with 12 bases between the two germline ends. The DNA of the CDR3 is TGTGCCAGTAGTCCCACGGGATCCAACACTGAAGCTTTCTTT. It specifies CASSPTGSNTEAFF. Combining the CDR3 with reference TRBV19 and TRBJ1-1 gives the whole variable domain DGGITQSPKYLFRKEGQNVTLSCEQNLNHDAMYWYRQDPGQGLRLIYYSQIVNDFQKGDIAEGYSVSREKKESFPLTVTSAQKNPTAFYLCASSPTGSNTEAFFGQGTRLTVV.

J is TRBJ1-2 and V is TRBV28; the match to TRBD1 covers 8 bases. Unmatched junction bases numbered 7, after V lost 6 bases and J lost 7 bases. This CDR3 has 13 amino acids. Germline CDR1 MDHEN, CDR2 SYDVKM. CDR3 protein: CASRTGTGAGYTF. The CDR3 nucleotides read TGTGCCAGCAGGACCGGGACAGGTGCTGGCTACACCTTC.

Turning to this clone: The same CDR3 is also encoded by other DNA sequences in this sample. The chain has TRBV5-1 and TRBJ1-4, with D maybe TRBD1 (6 bases). The germline gives CDR1 SGHRS, CDR2 YFSETQ. This CDR3 is built from 14 residues. Trimming took off 3 bases at V and 4 bases at J, with 10 bases between the two ends. Written as DNA, the CDR3 is TGCGCCAGCAGCTCCACAGGGATTAATGAAAAACTGTTTTTT. It is translated as CASSSTGINEKLFF.

This sequence joins TRBV18 and TRBJ2-7; 9 nucleotides line up with TRBD1. The CDR3 sequence is 15 residues long. V shed 6 bases, J shed 2 bases, and the junction held 8 bases outside the gene matches. Looked up from germline, CDR1 is KGHSH and CDR2 is LQKENI. CDR3 DNA: TGTGCCAGCTCGCCAACGACAGGGGGAGCCTACGAGCAGTACTTC. Residues: CASSPTTGGAYEQYF.

The chain links TRBV6-6 to TRBJ1-1; no firm D call. CDR3 length equals 11 residues. V lost 4 bases, J lost 7 bases, and 7 bases lay in between. Germline CDR1 MNHNY, CDR2 SVGAGI (reference sequence). DNA for the CDR3: TGTGCCAGCAGTTCCCCCGGTGAAGCTTTCTTT. Its protein is CASSSPGEAFF.